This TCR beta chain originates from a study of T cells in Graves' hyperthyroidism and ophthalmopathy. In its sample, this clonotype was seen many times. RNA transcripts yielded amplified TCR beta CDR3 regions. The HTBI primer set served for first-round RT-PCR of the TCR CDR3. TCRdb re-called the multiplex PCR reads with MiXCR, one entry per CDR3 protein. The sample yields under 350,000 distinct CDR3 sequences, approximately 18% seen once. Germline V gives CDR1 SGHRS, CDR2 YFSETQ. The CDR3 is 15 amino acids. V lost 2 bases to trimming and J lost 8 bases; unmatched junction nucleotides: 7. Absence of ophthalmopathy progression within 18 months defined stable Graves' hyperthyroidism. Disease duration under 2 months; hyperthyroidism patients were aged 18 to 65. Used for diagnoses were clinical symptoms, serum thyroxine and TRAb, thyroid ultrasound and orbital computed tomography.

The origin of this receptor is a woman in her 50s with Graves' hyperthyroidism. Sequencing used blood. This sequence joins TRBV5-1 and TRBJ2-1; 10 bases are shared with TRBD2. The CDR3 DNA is TGCGCCAGCAGCTTAACGGGACTAGCGTTGGATGAGCAGTTCTTC. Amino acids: CASSLTGLALDEQFF. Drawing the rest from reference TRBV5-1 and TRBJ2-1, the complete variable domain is KAGVTQTPRYLIKTRGQQVTLSCSPISGHRSVSWYQQTPGQGLQFLFEYFSETQRNKGNFPGRFSGRQFSNSRSEMNVSTLELGDSALYLCASSLTGLALDEQFFGPGTRLTVL.